One sample yielded the 9 T cell receptor beta chains listed below, sequenced in a study of technical replicates of blood from several donors. Using immunoSEQ multiplex PCR, the repertoire was profiled, and TCRdb retains in-frame clones only, with some absent. The table records 65,000 to 90,000 clones, approximately 98% of them present only once. The specimen sequenced was T cells isolated from PBMCs. The origin of the receptors is a human donor in good health.

V is TRBV28 and J is TRBJ2-7; 7 positions agree with TRBD1. V lost 4 bases to trimming and J lost 2 bases; unmatched junction nucleotides: 2. There are 13 residues in the CDR3. CDR1 is MDHEN and CDR2 is SYDVKM in the germline V gene. The chain's CDR3 is CASSYRGTYEQYF. In DNA form, the CDR3 reads TGTGCCAGCAGTTACAGGGGAACCTACGAGCAGTACTTC.

V usage is TRBV5-1 and J usage is TRBJ2-3, with 7 bases identical to TRBD1. CDR1 is SGHRS and CDR2 is YFSETQ in the germline V gene. The CDR3 loop spans 15 amino acids. Trimming took 3 bases from V and 0 from J; bases not matched to a gene: 4. In DNA form, the CDR3 reads TGCGCCAGCAGCTCGGGACAGTTTAGCACAGATACGCAGTATTTT. Its protein product is CASSSGQFSTDTQYF.

This clone was observed once. The rearrangement uses TRBV7-6 and TRBJ2-7, with D possibly matching TRBD1 (6 bases). Deletions cut 5 bases from V and 4 bases from J, with 15 bases between. The CDR3 sequence is 14 residues long. The germline V gene encodes CDR1 SGHVS and CDR2 FNYEAQ. The CDR3 region is CASSQGPILYEQYF. CDR3 DNA: TGTGCCAGCAGCCAGGGGCCCATTTTATACGAGCAGTACTTC.

The CDR3 DNA sequence: TGTGCCAGCAGTGAATATCTACAGGGGGAGAACACTGAAGCTTTCTTT. It translates to CASSEYLQGENTEAFF. The rearrangement links TRBV6-1 to TRBJ1-1, with TRBD1 identical over 8 bases. Germline V lookup: CDR1 MNHNS, CDR2 SASEGT. J was trimmed by 1 base and V by 2 bases; bases with no gene match: 6. CDR3 length: 16 residues.

The chain uses TRBV25-1 and TRBJ1-2; a possible D gene is TRBD1 (5 bases). V was cut by 3 bases and J by 8 bases, with 10 bases left in between. The CDR3 consists of 12 residues. Germline CDR1 and CDR2: MGHDK and SYGVNS. The CDR3 region has the DNA TGTGCCAGCAGTGATAGGGGTTCCGGCTACACCTTC. Residues: CASSDRGSGYTF.

This clone appeared once. The V gene is TRBV4-1, the J gene TRBJ1-1; no clear D gene. The length of the CDR3 is 15 residues. Germline CDR1 reads MGHRA; CDR2 reads YSYEKL. V was shortened by 1 base and J by 3 bases, with 12 bases between the two germline ends. The CDR3 nucleotides are TGCGCCAGCAGCCAAGTACGGGAGAGGGACACTGAAGCTTTCTTT. Its translation is CASSQVRERDTEAFF.

V gene TRBV30 combines with J gene TRBJ1-2; 7 bases match TRBD1. Trimming took 6 bases from V and 2 from J; bases not matched to a gene: 6. The CDR3 runs to 13 residues. CDR1 GTSNPN and CDR2 SVGIG come from the germline V gene (reference sequence). Written as DNA, the CDR3 is TGTGCCTGTACCGGGACAGTAAACTATGGCTACACCTTC. Its protein product is CACTGTVNYGYTF. The full variable domain, rest sourced from reference TRBV30 and TRBJ1-2, is SQTIHQWPATLVQPVGSPLSLECTVEGTSNPNLYWYRQAAGRGLQLLFYSVGIGQISSEVPQNLSASRPQDRQFILSSKKLLLSDSGFYLCACTGTVNYGYTFGSGTRLTVV.

The chain is built from TRBV7-3 and TRBJ2-7, with TRBD1 matching over 8 bases. CDR3 size: 16 residues. Looked up from germline, CDR1 is SGHTA and CDR2 is FQGTGA. Trimming removed 5 bases from V and 1 base from J; junction bases left unmatched: 10. The CDR3 sequence: CASSPEGQGCSYEQYF. CDR3 DNA: TGTGCCAGCAGCCCGGAAGGACAGGGATGTTCCTACGAGCAGTACTTC.

The chain is built from TRBV7-2 and TRBJ2-3; D gene ambiguous. V was trimmed by 1 base and J by 11 bases, leaving 13 bases between them. The V gene's germline CDR1 is SGHTA and CDR2 FQGNSA. CDR3 length equals 13 residues. CDR3 coding DNA: TGTGCCAGCAGCTTAGACTACGCCCTGCAGCAGTATTTT. Its translation: CASSLDYALQQYF.